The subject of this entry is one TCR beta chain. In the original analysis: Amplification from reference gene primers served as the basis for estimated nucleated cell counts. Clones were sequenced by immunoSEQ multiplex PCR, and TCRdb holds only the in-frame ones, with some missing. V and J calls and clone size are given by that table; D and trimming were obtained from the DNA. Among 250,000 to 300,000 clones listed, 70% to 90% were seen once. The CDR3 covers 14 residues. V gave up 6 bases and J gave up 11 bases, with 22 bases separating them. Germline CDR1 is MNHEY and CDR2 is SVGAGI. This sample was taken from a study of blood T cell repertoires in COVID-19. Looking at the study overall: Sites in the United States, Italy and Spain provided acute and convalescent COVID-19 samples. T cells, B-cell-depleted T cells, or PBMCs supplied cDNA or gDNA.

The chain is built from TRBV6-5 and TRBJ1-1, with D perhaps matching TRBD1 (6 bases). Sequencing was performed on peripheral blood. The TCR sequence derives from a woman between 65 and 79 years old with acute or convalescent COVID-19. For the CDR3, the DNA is TGTGCCAGCAGGGGGGACGTAATGACAGGTCGGGCTTTCTTT. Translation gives CASRGDVMTGRAFF.